Listed below are T cell receptor beta chains from one sample, sequenced in a study of CD8 T cells in ankylosing spondylitis. TCRdb independently ran MiXCR on the 5' RACE reads; one entry per CDR3 protein. This sample has approximately 520,000 distinct CDR3 sequences, with roughly 5% found just once. Sequenced: blood, either unsorted or a sorted T cell fraction (not recorded which). These receptors came from a male donor with ankylosing spondylitis. The conserved cysteine and the conserved F or W are not part of the CDR3 here.

cdr3_length v_call cdr3_aa
14 TRBV24-1 ATSDRTGLLTGELF
13 TRBV27 ASSLVPLSSYEQY
12 TRBV11-2 ASSPTVGGDTQY
14 TRBV7-2 ASSPILAGAHNEQF
15 TRBV4-1 ASSHSPTGISYNEQF
13 TRBV7-9 ASSRQSTANYGYT
13 TRBV9 ASSVGRASSYEQY
11 TRBV4-2 ASSQDVGTEAF
14 TRBV20-1 SARELKLESRVGYT
11 TRBV4-3 ASSQDLKRQAF
9 TRBV7-9 ASISYGELF
13 TRBV7-2 ASSLVLSISYEQY
13 TRBV12-3/TRBV12-4 ASSFEGRGYNEQF
12 TRBV12-3/TRBV12-4 ASSLADLGNEQF
12 TRBV4-2 ASSFDANNSPLH
15 TRBV20-1 CARRQARGSMNTEAF
12 TRBV11-1 ASSAGTGGNEQF
11 TRBV7-2 ASSFGTRNEQF
10 TRBV20-1 SARLRSGELF
15 TRBV13 ASSSPYESDQNTEAF
11 TRBV9 ASSVEQNTEAF
11 TRBV13 ASKGITENEQY
11 TRBV7-2 ASSLSDGITQY
10 TRBV9 ASSGELGTQY
13 TRBV28 ASSFSSGTGNEQY
10 TRBV10-1 ASSWDDTEAF
13 TRBV27 ASSLVTGGWNEQF
11 TRBV20-1 SAPGRGFTEAF
11 TRBV5-1 ASCETSKNIQY
14 TRBV9 ASSVEGQMNTGELF
16 TRBV15 ATSKIGQGANSNYGYT
14 TRBV7-9 ASSSHKQGARDEQF
12 TRBV10-3 AISDLPGQETQY
14 TRBV4-1 ASSHGTRTDNSPLH
12 TRBV18 ASSSTGASYEQY
14 TRBV9 ASSHRPSLGTGELF